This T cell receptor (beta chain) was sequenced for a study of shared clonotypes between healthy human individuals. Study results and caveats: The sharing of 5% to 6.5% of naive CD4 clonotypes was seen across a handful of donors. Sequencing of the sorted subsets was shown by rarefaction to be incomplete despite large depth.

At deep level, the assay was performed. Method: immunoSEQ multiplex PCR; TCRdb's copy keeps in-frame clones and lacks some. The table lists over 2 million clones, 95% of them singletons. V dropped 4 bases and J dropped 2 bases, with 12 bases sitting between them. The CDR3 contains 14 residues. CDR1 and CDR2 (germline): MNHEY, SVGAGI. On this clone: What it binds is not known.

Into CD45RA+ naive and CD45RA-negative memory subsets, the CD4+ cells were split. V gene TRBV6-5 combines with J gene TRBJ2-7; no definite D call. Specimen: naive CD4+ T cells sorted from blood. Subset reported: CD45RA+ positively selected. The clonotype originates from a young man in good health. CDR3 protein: CASSLGFRPYEQYF. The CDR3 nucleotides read TGTGCCAGCAGTTTAGGGTTCCGGCCCTACGAGCAGTACTTC.